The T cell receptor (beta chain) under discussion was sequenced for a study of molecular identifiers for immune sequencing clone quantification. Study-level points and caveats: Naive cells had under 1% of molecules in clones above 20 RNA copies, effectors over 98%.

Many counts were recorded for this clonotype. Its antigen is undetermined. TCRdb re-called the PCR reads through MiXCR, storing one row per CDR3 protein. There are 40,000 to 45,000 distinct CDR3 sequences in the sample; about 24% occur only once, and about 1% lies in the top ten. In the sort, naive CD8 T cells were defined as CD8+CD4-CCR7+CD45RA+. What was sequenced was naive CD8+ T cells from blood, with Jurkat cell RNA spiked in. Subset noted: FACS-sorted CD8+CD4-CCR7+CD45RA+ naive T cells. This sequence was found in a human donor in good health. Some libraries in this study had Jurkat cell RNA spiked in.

The CDR3 loop is CASSFFDTQYF. The CDR3 nucleotides are TGTGCCAGCAGTTTTTTTGATACGCAGTATTTT. The genes are TRBV27 and TRBJ2-3, with D uncertain. The CDR3 spans 11 residues. V gave up 3 bases and J gave up 6 bases, with 4 bases separating them. CDR1 and CDR2 from the germline V gene are MNHEY and SMNVEV (reference sequence).